The T cell receptor beta chain described here comes from a study of T cell responses to AZD1222 COVID-19 vaccine. With 1 base clipped from V and 4 bases from J, the junction kept 0 bases outside the gene matches. From germline, CDR1 is SEHNR and CDR2 FQNEAQ (reference sequence). There are 13 residues in the CDR3. Produced via immunoSEQ multiplex PCR; TCRdb's table is partial and in-frame only. The table has 140,000 or so clones, roughly 88% seen once. Study-level points and caveats: Clonal diversity may have been underestimated, and the donors were mostly white British, with more females than males.

Comment on this clone: The antigen remains undetermined.

Sequences were derived from peripheral blood, sampled 28 days after the second AZD1222 dose. This chain connects TRBV7-9 to TRBJ1-2, with TRBD1 matching over 7 bases. The receptor was derived from an adult who received the AZD1222 COVID-19 vaccine. The CDR3 DNA reads TGTGCCAGCAGCTTAGGACAGGGCTATGGCTACACCTTC. Translated, it gives CASSLGQGYGYTF.